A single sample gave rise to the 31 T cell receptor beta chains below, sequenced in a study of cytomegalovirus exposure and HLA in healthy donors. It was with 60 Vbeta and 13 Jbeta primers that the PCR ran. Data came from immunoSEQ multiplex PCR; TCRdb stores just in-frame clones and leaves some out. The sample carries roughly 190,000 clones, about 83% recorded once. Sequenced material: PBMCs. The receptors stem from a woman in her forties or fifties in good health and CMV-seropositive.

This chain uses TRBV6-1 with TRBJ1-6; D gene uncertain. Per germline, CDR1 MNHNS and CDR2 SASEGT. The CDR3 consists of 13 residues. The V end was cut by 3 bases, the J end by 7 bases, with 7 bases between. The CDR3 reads CASSDSPNSPLHF. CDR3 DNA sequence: TGTGCCAGCAGTGACAGTCCGAATTCACCCCTCCACTTT.

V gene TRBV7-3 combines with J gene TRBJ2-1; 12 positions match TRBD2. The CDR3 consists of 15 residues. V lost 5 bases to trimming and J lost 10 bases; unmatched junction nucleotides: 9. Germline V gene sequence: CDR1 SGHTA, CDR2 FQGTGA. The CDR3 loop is CASSPSGGDTLEQFF. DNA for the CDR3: TGTGCCAGCAGCCCTAGCGGGGGGGACACCTTGGAGCAGTTCTTC.

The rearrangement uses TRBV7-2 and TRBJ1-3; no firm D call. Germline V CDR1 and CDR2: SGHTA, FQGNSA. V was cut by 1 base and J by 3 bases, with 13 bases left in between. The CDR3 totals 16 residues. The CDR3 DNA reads TGTGCCAGCAGCTTAGGGAGGGAGATGGATGGAAACACCATATATTTT. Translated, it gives CASSLGREMDGNTIYF.

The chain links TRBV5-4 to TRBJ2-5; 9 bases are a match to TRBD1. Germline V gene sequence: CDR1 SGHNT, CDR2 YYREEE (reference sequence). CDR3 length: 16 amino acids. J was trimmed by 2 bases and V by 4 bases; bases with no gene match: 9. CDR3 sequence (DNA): TGTGCCAGCAGCGGGTCAGGGGACAGGGTACAAGAGACCCAGTACTTC. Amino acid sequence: CASSGSGDRVQETQYF.

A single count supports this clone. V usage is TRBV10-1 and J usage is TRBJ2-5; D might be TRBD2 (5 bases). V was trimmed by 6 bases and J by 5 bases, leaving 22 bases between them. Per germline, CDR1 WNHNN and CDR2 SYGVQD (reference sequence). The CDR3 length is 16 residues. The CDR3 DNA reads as TGCGCCAGCAGACGATATTGTACGGGCGGGTTTGAGACCCAGTACTTC. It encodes CASRRYCTGGFETQYF.

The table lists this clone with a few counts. The CDR3 is CASSDETGDYTEAFF. Written as DNA, the CDR3 is TGTGCCAGCAGCGACGAGACAGGTGACTACACTGAAGCTTTCTTT. The chain carries TRBV5-4 and TRBJ1-1, with D maybe TRBD1 (6 bases). From germline, CDR1 is SGHNT and CDR2 YYREEE (reference sequence). Trimming left V 4 bases short and J 3 bases short, with 16 bases between. The CDR3 contains 15 residues.

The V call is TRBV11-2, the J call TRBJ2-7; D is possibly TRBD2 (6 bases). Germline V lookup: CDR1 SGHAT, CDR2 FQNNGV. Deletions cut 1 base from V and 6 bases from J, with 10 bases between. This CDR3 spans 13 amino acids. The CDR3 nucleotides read TGTGCCAGCAGCTTAGGTGGCGGGATCGAGCAGTACTTC. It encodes CASSLGGGIEQYF.

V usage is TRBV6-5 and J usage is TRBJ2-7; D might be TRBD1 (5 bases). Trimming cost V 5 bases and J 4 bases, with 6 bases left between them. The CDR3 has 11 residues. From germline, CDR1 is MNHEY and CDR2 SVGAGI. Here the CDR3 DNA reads TGTGCCAGCAGTACAGGTTACGAGCAGTACTTC. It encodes CASSTGYEQYF.

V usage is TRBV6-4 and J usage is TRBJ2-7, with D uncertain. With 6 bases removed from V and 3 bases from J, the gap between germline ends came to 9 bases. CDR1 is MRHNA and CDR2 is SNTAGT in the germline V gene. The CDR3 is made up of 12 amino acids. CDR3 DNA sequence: TGTGCCAGCAGCGTCGAGCACTACGAGCAGTACTTC. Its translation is CASSVEHYEQYF.

The CDR3 DNA reads TGTGCCAGCAACAGGGGTTATAATTCACCCCTCCACTTT. This gives the protein CASNRGYNSPLHF. The J gene is TRBJ1-6, the V gene TRBV6-5; 7 nucleotides match TRBD1. This CDR3 is 13 amino acids long. Germline lookup yields CDR1 MNHEY and CDR2 SVGAGI. With 7 bases clipped from V and 4 bases from J, the junction kept 1 base outside the gene matches.

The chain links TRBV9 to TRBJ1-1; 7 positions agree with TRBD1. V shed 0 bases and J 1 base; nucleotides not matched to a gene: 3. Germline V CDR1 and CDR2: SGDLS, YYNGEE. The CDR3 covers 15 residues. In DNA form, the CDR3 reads TGTGCCAGCAGCGTAGAAGGGGGCCAGAACACTGAAGCTTTCTTT. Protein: CASSVEGGQNTEAFF.

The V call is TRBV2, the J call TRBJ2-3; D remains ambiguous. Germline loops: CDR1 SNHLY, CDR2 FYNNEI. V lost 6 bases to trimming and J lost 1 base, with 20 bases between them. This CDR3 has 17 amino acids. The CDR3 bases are TGTGCCAGCAGCTCTGAGTTTAAGGAGTTGGGCACAGATACGCAGTATTTT. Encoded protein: CASSSEFKELGTDTQYF.

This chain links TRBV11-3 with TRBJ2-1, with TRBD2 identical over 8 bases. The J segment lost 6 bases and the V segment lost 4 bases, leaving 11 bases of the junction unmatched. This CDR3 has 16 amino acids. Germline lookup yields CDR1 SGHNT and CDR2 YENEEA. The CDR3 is CASSSRGAGGANEQFF. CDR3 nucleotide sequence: TGTGCCAGCAGCTCGAGGGGGGCCGGGGGGGCCAATGAGCAGTTCTTC.

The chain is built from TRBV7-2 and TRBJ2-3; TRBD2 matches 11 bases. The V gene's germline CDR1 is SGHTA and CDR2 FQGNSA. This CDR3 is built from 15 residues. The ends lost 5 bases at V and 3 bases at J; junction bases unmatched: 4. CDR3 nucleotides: TGTGCCAGCAGCGCACCTAGCGGGGGGACAGATACGCAGTATTTT. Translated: CASSAPSGGTDTQYF.

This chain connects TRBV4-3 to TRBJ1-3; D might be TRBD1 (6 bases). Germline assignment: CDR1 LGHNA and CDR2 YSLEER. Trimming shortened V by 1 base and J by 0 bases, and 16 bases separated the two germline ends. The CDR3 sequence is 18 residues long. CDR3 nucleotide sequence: TGCGCCAGCAGCCAAGTGTCGACAAGGGGGTCCTCTGGAAACACCATATATTTT. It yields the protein CASSQVSTRGSSGNTIYF.

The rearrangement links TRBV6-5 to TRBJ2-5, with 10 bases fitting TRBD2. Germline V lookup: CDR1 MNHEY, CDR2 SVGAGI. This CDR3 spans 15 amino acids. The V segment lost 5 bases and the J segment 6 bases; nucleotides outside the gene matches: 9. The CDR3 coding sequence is TGTGCCAGCAGTACCACTTTAGCGGGGGGAAAGACCCAGTACTTC. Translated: CASSTTLAGGKTQYF.

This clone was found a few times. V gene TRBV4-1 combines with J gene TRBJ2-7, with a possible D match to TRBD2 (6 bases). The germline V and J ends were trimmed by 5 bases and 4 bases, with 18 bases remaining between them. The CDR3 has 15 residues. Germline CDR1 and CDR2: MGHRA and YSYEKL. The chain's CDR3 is CASSSRGVTLYEQYF. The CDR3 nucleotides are TGCGCCAGCAGCTCGCGCGGGGTAACGTTGTACGAGCAGTACTTC.

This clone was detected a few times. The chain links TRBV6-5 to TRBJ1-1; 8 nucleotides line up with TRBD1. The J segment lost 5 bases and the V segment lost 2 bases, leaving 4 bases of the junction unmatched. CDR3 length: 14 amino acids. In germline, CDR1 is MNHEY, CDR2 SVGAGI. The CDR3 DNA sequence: TGTGCCAGCAGTTACGACAGGGGACAGACTGAAGCTTTCTTT. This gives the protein CASSYDRGQTEAFF.

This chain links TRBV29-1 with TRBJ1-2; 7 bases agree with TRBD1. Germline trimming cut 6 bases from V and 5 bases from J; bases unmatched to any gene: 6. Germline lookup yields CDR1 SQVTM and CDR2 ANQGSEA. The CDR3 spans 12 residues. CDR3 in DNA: TGCAGCGTAGGCAGGGGGAAATATGGCTACACCTTC. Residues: CSVGRGKYGYTF.

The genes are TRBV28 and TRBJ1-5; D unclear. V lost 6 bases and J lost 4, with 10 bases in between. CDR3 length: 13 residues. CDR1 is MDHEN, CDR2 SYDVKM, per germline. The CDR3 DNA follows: TGTGCCAGCAGCCCACAGTTAAATCAGCCCCAGCATTTT. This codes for CASSPQLNQPQHF. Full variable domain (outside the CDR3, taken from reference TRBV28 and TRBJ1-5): DVKVTQSSRYLVKRTGEKVFLECVQDMDHENMFWYRQDPGLGLRLIYFSYDVKMKEKGDIPEGYSVSREKKERFSLILESASTNQTSMYLCASSPQLNQPQHFGDGTRLSIL.

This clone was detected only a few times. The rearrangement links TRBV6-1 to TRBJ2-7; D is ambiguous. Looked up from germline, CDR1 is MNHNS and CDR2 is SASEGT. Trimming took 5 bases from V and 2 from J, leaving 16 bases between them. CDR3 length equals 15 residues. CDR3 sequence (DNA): TGTGCCAGCAGTCCCTTAGCCCGAAGCCCCTACGAGCAGTACTTC. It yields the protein CASSPLARSPYEQYF.

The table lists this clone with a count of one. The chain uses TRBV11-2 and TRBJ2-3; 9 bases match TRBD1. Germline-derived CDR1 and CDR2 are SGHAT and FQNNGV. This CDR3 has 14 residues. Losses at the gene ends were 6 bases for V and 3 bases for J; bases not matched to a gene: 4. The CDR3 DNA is TGTGCCAGCAGGCCCGGGACAGGGACAGATACGCAGTATTTT. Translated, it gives CASRPGTGTDTQYF.

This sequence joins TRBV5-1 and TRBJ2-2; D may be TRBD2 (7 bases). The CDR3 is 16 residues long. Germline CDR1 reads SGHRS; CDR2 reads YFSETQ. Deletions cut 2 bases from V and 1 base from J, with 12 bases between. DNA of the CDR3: TGCGCCAGCAGCTTCACGGGGGGCCAGAACACCGGGGAGCTGTTTTTT. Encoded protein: CASSFTGGQNTGELFF.

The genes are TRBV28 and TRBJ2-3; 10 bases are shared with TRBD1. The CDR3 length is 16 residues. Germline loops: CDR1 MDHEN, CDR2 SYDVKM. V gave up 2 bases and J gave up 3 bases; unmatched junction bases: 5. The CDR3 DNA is TGTGCCAGCAGTTTACTGACAGGGGGCTTAACAGATACGCAGTATTTT. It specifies CASSLLTGGLTDTQYF.

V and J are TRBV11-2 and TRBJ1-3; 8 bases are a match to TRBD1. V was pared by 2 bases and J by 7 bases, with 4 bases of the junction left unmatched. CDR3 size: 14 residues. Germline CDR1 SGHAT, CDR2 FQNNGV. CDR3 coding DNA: TGTGCCAGCAGCTTAACAGGGGGTAGTAACACCATATATTTT. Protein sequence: CASSLTGGSNTIYF.

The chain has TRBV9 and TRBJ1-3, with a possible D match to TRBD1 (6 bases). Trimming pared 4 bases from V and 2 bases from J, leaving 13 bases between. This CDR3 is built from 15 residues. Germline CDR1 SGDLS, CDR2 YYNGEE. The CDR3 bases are TGTGCCAGCAGCTCAAGAAGGGGGACTGGAAACACCATATATTTT. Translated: CASSSRRGTGNTIYF.

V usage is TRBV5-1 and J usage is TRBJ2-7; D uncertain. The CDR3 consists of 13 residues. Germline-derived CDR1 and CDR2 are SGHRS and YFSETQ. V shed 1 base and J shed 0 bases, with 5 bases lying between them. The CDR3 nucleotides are TGCGCCAGCAGCTTGCAGATCTCCTACGAGCAGTACTTC. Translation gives CASSLQISYEQYF. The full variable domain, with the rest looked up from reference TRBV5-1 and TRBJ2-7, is KAGVTQTPRYLIKTRGQQVTLSCSPISGHRSVSWYQQTPGQGLQFLFEYFSETQRNKGNFPGRFSGRQFSNSRSEMNVSTLELGDSALYLCASSLQISYEQYFGPGTRLTVT.

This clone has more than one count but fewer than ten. The CDR3 region has the DNA TGTGCCAGCAGCCGAGACAGGGCCGAGGGTGAAAAACTGTTTTTT. Its translation is CASSRDRAEGEKLFF. The chain carries TRBV5-6 and TRBJ1-4; 7 positions agree with TRBD1. The CDR3 length is 15 residues. The ends lost 4 bases at V and 7 bases at J; junction bases unmatched: 10. The germline V gene has CDR1 SGHDT and CDR2 YYEEEE.

The CDR3 loop reads CASTSGDVDTEAFF. CDR3 bases: TGTGCCAGCACCTCGGGGGATGTGGACACTGAAGCTTTCTTT. The rearrangement uses TRBV9 and TRBJ1-1; possibly TRBD1 for D (5 bases). Looked up from germline, CDR1 is SGDLS and CDR2 is YYNGEE. Trimming left V 6 bases short and J 3 bases short, with 15 bases between. The CDR3 sequence is 14 residues long.

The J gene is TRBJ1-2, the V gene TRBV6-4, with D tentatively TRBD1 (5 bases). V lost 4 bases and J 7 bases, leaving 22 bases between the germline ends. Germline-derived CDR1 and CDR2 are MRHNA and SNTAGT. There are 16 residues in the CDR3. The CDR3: CASSGSSGGVKGGYTF. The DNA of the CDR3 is TGTGCCAGCAGTGGCTCTTCTGGAGGGGTGAAAGGTGGCTACACCTTC.

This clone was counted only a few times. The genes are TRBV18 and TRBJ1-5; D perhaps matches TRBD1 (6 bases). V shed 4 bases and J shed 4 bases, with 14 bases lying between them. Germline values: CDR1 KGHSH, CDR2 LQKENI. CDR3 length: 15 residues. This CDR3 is CASSLTRQGNQPQHF. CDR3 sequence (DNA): TGTGCCAGCTCACTTACTCGTCAGGGGAATCAGCCCCAGCATTTT.